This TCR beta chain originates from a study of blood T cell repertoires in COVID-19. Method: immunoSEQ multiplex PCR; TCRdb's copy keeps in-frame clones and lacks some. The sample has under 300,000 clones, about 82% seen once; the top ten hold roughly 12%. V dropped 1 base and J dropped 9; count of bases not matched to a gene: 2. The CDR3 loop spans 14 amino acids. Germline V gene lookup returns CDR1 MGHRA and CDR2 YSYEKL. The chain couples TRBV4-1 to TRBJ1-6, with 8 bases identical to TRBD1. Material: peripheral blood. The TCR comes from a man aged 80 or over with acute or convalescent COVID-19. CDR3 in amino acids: CASSQGQGFSPLHF. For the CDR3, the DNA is TGCGCCAGCAGCCAAGGACAGGGGTTTTCACCCCTCCACTTT.